The 24 T cell receptor beta chains in this list originate from one sample, sequenced in a study of T-cell memory formation after mild COVID-19. TCRdb analysed the 5' RACE reads with MiXCR anew, one entry per CDR3 protein. The table shows 45,000 to 65,000 distinct CDR3 sequences, with approximately 9.1% occurring only once. The sample was PBMCs or a T cell subset sorted from them (not recorded which). The receptors here all came from an adult woman who had mild COVID-19 (a few samples of this study predate the infection). Cell type and time point are not known.

The chain joins TRBV27 to TRBJ1-5, with 7 bases that match TRBD1. The germline V gene encodes CDR1 MNHEY and CDR2 SMNVEV (reference sequence). The V segment lost 6 bases and the J segment 2 bases; nucleotides outside the gene matches: 7. This CDR3 comprises 15 residues. CDR3 in DNA: TGTGCCAGCAGGCGACAGGGCCCCGGCAATCAGCCCCAGCATTTT. Amino acid sequence: CASRRQGPGNQPQHF.

This clonotype was seen more than once but under ten times. The chain uses TRBV29-1 and TRBJ1-1; 8 bases fit TRBD1. The CDR3 consists of 14 residues. Germline assignment: CDR1 SQVTM and CDR2 ANQGSEA. The trim removed 3 bases at V and 0 bases at J, leaving 3 bases unmatched. The CDR3 reads CSVEPTGVNTEAFF. Here the CDR3 DNA reads TGCAGCGTTGAGCCGACAGGGGTGAACACTGAAGCTTTCTTT. Based on the CDR3 plus reference TRBV29-1 and TRBJ1-1, the full variable domain is SAVISQKPSRDICQRGTSLTIQCQVDSQVTMMFWYRQQPGQSLTLIATANQGSEATYESGFVIDKFPISRPNLTFSTLTVSNMSPEDSSIYLCSVEPTGVNTEAFFGQGTRLTVV.

The V call is TRBV12-3 or TRBV12-4, the J call TRBJ2-5; 7 nucleotides agree with TRBD2. The CDR3 has 14 amino acids. V shed 7 bases and J 4 bases; nucleotides not matched to a gene: 9. The CDR3 spells CASTPGLAVETQYF. As DNA, the CDR3 is TGTGCCAGCACCCCGGGGCTAGCGGTAGAGACCCAGTACTTC.

This clonotype has a count of ten or more. The V call is TRBV7-3, the J call TRBJ2-3; D not resolved. This CDR3 is built from 11 residues. Germline V lookup: CDR1 SGHTA, CDR2 FQGTGA. V was shortened by 9 bases and J by 13 bases, with 17 bases between the two germline ends. The CDR3 loop is CASQRAGRKYF. CDR3 DNA sequence: TGTGCCAGTCAAAGGGCAGGTAGGAAGTATTTT. The full variable domain, in which reference TRBV7-3 and TRBJ2-3 provide the parts outside the CDR3, is GAGVSQTPSNKVTEKGKYVELRCDPISGHTALYWYRQSLGQGPEFLIYFQGTGAADDSGLPNDRFFAVRPEGSVSTLKIQRTERGDSAVYLCASQRAGRKYFGPGTRLTVL.

The rearrangement uses TRBV7-9 and TRBJ1-3; possibly TRBD1 for D (5 bases). There are 17 residues in the CDR3. V was shortened by 4 bases and J by 1 base, with 17 bases between the two germline ends. CDR1 is SEHNR, CDR2 FQNEAQ, per germline (reference sequence). CDR3 in DNA: TGTGCCAGCAGCTCGCGCGGTGGGGGGACTTCTGGAAACACCATATATTTT. Its protein is CASSSRGGGTSGNTIYF.

The chain links TRBV14 to TRBJ1-2; D unresolved. The length of the CDR3 is 15 residues. V lost 4 bases to trimming and J lost 5 bases, with 17 bases between them. Per the germline V gene, CDR1 is SGHDN and CDR2 is FVKESK. The CDR3 coding sequence is TGTGCCAGCAGCCCCCGTGGAGGGAAGATTTATGGCTACACCTTC. Its protein is CASSPRGGKIYGYTF.

The CDR3, as DNA: TGTGCCAGCAGCTTAGGGACAGGGAGCTATGGCTACACCTTC. Translated, it gives CASSLGTGSYGYTF. The chain uses TRBV11-2 and TRBJ1-2; 8 bases line up with TRBD1. After removal of 1 base from V and 4 bases from J, the junction contained 2 bases not matched to a gene. The V gene's germline CDR1 is SGHAT and CDR2 FQNNGV. The CDR3 runs 14 residues.

This clonotype was seen more than once but under ten times. This chain joins TRBV20-1 and TRBJ2-2, with 8 bases matching TRBD1. CDR1 is DFQATT, CDR2 SNEGSKA, per germline (reference sequence). CDR3 size: 15 residues. Trimming took 6 bases from V and 2 from J; bases not matched to a gene: 8. CDR3: CSAFGQGGNTGELFF. As DNA, the CDR3 is TGCAGTGCCTTTGGACAGGGAGGAAACACCGGGGAGCTGTTTTTT.

This clonotype occurred a few times. The chain employs TRBV7-2 and TRBJ2-5, with D perhaps matching TRBD2 (6 bases). Trimming pared 4 bases from V and 5 bases from J, leaving 11 bases between. Per germline, CDR1 SGHTA and CDR2 FQGNSA. This CDR3 contains 13 residues. The DNA for the CDR3 is TGTGCCAGCAGCTCTCAGGCGGGGGAGACCCAGTACTTC. Translated, it gives CASSSQAGETQYF.

This clonotype was seen many times. The rearrangement uses TRBV12-3 or TRBV12-4 and TRBJ2-1; D is possibly TRBD1 (5 bases). Trimming removed 5 bases at V and 13 bases at J, with 12 bases between. The CDR3 runs 11 residues. CDR3 sequence reads: CASSRQDIQFF. The CDR3 coding sequence is TGTGCCAGCAGTCGCCAGGACATACAGTTCTTC.

The chain carries TRBV7-8 and TRBJ2-5, with 11 positions matching TRBD2. V lost 2 bases, J lost 5 bases, and 4 bases stayed unmatched. CDR1 and CDR2 (germline): SGHVS, FQNEAQ. The length of the CDR3 is 15 residues. The CDR3 is CASSLYSGGGETQYF. The CDR3 nucleotides read TGTGCCAGCAGCTTATATAGCGGGGGGGGGGAGACCCAGTACTTC.

In this sample, this clonotype turned up many times. The J gene is TRBJ2-7, the V gene TRBV7-2; D ambiguous. V lost 5 bases and J 2 bases, leaving 4 bases between the germline ends. The CDR3 loop spans 11 amino acids. Germline V gives CDR1 SGHTA, CDR2 FQGNSA. The CDR3, as DNA: TGTGCCAGCAGCGTCACCTACGAGCAGTACTTC. It specifies CASSVTYEQYF.

This chain joins TRBV20-1 and TRBJ1-4; no definite D call. V was clipped by 4 bases and J by 4 bases, with 10 bases between them. Germline lookup yields CDR1 DFQATT and CDR2 SNEGSKA (reference sequence). This CDR3 contains 13 residues. CDR3 coding DNA: TGCAGTGCTAAAGTGGGATTTAATGAAAAACTGTTTTTT. Encoded protein: CSAKVGFNEKLFF.

This clonotype was seen repeatedly, ten times or more. The chain joins TRBV4-1 to TRBJ2-7; 8 bases are a match to TRBD2. CDR1 is MGHRA and CDR2 is YSYEKL in the germline V gene. V gave up 4 bases and J gave up 3 bases; unmatched junction bases: 2. The CDR3 is made up of 13 amino acids. CDR3 region: CASSPREGYEQYF. DNA of the CDR3: TGCGCCAGCAGCCCCCGGGAGGGCTACGAGCAGTACTTC.

The chain joins TRBV5-6 to TRBJ1-1; TRBD1 matches at 9 bases. This CDR3 has 14 amino acids. Germline loops: CDR1 SGHDT, CDR2 YYEEEE. Losses at the gene ends were 4 bases for V and 7 bases for J; bases not matched to a gene: 8. The CDR3 protein is CASSPIDRGIEAFF. The CDR3 coding sequence is TGTGCCAGCAGCCCCATTGACAGGGGGATTGAAGCTTTCTTT. The full variable domain, with the rest looked up from reference TRBV5-6 and TRBJ1-1, is DAGVTQSPTHLIKTRGQQVTLRCSPKSGHDTVSWYQQALGQGPQFIFQYYEEEERQRGNFPDRFSGHQFPNYSSELNVNALLLGDSALYLCASSPIDRGIEAFFGQGTRLTVV.

There are a few counts of this clonotype. The genes are TRBV30 and TRBJ1-2; 7 nucleotides match TRBD1. The CDR3 is 15 residues long. Per the germline V gene, CDR1 is GTSNPN and CDR2 is SVGIG (reference sequence). V lost 0 bases, J lost 5 bases, and 9 bases stayed unmatched. CDR3 sequence (DNA): TGTGCCTGGAGTGTACTCGTAGGGGGCACATATGGCTACACCTTC. Its translation: CAWSVLVGGTYGYTF.

J is TRBJ2-1 and V is TRBV24-1; D not certain. The V end lost 3 bases, the J end lost 7 bases, and 12 bases lay between the germline ends. Germline V gene data show CDR1 as KGHDR and CDR2 as SFDVKD. The CDR3 loop spans 14 amino acids. The CDR3 DNA follows: TGTGCCACCAGTGATAAGGCCCCAAGGAATGAGCAGTTCTTC. It encodes CATSDKAPRNEQFF.

This clonotype was observed many times. In DNA, the CDR3 is TGTGCCAGCATACGGCAGGGTTCCTACGAGCAGTACTTC. Translated, it gives CASIRQGSYEQYF. The genes are TRBV6-2 or TRBV6-3 and TRBJ2-7; D may be TRBD1 (5 bases). CDR1 MNHEY and CDR2 SVGEGT come from the germline V gene. This CDR3 is built from 13 residues. The germline V and J ends were trimmed by 7 bases and 1 base, with 11 bases remaining between them.

This clonotype occurred many times. The chain carries TRBV12-3 or TRBV12-4 and TRBJ2-2; no definite D call. Trimming removed 4 bases at V and 5 bases at J, with 14 bases between. There are 15 residues in the CDR3. In DNA, the CDR3 is TGTGCCAGCAGTTACTTGGGCCTGGGGACCGGGGAGCTGTTTTTT. Protein product: CASSYLGLGTGELFF.

This clonotype has more than one count but fewer than ten. CDR3 residues: CASSRRDRTYEQYF. DNA for the CDR3: TGTGCCAGCAGCCGGCGGGACAGAACCTACGAGCAGTACTTC. The rearrangement joins TRBV3-1 to TRBJ2-7; TRBD1 is a possible D gene (7 bases). Deletions cut 4 bases from V and 2 bases from J, with 12 bases between. Looked up from germline, CDR1 is LGHDT and CDR2 is YNNKEL (reference sequence). CDR3 size: 14 residues.

The sample holds many counts of this clonotype. The V and J genes are TRBV6-6 and TRBJ2-5; D ambiguous. The germline V and J ends were trimmed by 7 bases and 9 bases, with 21 bases remaining between them. Germline CDR1 and CDR2: MNHNY and SVGAGI (reference sequence). The CDR3 is made up of 14 amino acids. The CDR3 here is CASNPATSNRAQYF. CDR3 coding DNA: TGTGCCAGCAACCCGGCCACCTCCAATCGGGCCCAGTACTTC.

This clonotype was found a few times. The chain uses TRBV28 and TRBJ2-2, with TRBD1 matching 7 bases. CDR3 size: 14 residues. The germline V gene encodes CDR1 MDHEN and CDR2 SYDVKM. V shed 4 bases, J shed 5 bases, and the junction held 4 bases outside the gene matches. CDR3 sequence reads: CASSSGGRTGELFF. CDR3 DNA sequence: TGTGCCAGCAGTTCAGGGGGACGGACCGGGGAGCTGTTTTTT.

A remark on this clonotype: A junction end diverges from the germline sequence, so it may reflect a read error. Here the CDR3 DNA reads TGTGCTAGCAGCTTAGGACTAGCGGGCCAAGAGACCCAGTACTTC. It codes for CASSLGLAGQETQYF. The chain is built from TRBV7-7 and TRBJ2-5; TRBD2 matches at 11 bases. The CDR3 is made up of 15 amino acids. Germline CDR1 reads SSHAT; CDR2 reads FNYEAQ (reference sequence). The full variable domain, completed using reference TRBV7-7 and TRBJ2-5, is GAGVSQSPRYKVTKRGQDVTLRCDPISSHATLYWYQQALGQGPEFLTYFNYEAQPDKSGLPSDRFSAERPEGSISTLTIQRTEQRDSAMYRCASSLGLAGQETQYFGPGTRLLVL.

This clonotype was found many times. The chain couples TRBV5-1 to TRBJ2-2; possibly TRBD1 for D (5 bases). V dropped 4 bases and J dropped 1 base, with 20 bases sitting between them. The length of the CDR3 is 18 residues. The germline V gene encodes CDR1 SGHRS and CDR2 YFSETQ. The CDR3 sequence: CASSEPNTGNWNTGELFF. The CDR3 DNA is TGCGCCAGCAGCGAGCCTAATACAGGAAACTGGAACACCGGGGAGCTGTTTTTT.